This T cell receptor beta chain was recovered during a study of response to subunit inactivated influenza vaccine. Overall study results and limits: The study's authors posited that every seasonal influenza vaccination enlists few new T cells.

TCRdb reanalysed the RT-PCR reads using MiXCR and keeps one entry per CDR3 protein. The sample includes more than 450,000 distinct CDR3 sequences, around 8% of them seen just once. There are 15 residues in the CDR3. The ends were cut back, 5 bases at V and 4 bases at J, with 12 bases in the middle. CDR1 and CDR2 from the germline V gene are MDHEN and SYDVKM. Notes on this clonotype: What it binds is unknown.

This TCR came from a man aged 50-75 years who received an inactivated influenza vaccine. This chain uses TRBV28 with TRBJ2-6, with D possibly matching TRBD1 (6 bases). The specimen comprised PBMCs from blood, sampled less than 30 months after vaccination. Here the CDR3 DNA reads TGTGCCAGCAGTCCAGGGGAGATCGGGGCCAACGTCCTGACTTTC. Its translation: CASSPGEIGANVLTF.